This record covers a single T cell receptor beta chain. The V and J ends lost 5 bases and 0 bases, in that order; junction bases with no gene match: 2. Germline CDR1 is MNHNY and CDR2 is SVGAGI (reference sequence). This CDR3 has 14 residues. This specimen comes from a study of blood T cell repertoires in COVID-19. The wider study: Spain, Italy and the United States supplied samples that represented acute and convalescent COVID-19. T cells, B-cell-depleted T cells, or PBMCs provided the cDNA or gDNA that served as material.

Assay: immunoSEQ multiplex PCR; the TCRdb copy retains only in-frame clones and omits some. The sample has 300,000 or so clones, more than 85% seen once. The V call is TRBV6-6, the J call TRBJ1-1; the match to TRBD1 covers 8 bases. Sequenced material: peripheral blood. The TCR was taken from a woman aged 25 to 39 with COVID-19, enrolled during active disease. CDR3 bases: TGTGCCAGCAGTCGACAGGGGATGAACACTGAAGCTTTCTTT. This translates into CASSRQGMNTEAFF.